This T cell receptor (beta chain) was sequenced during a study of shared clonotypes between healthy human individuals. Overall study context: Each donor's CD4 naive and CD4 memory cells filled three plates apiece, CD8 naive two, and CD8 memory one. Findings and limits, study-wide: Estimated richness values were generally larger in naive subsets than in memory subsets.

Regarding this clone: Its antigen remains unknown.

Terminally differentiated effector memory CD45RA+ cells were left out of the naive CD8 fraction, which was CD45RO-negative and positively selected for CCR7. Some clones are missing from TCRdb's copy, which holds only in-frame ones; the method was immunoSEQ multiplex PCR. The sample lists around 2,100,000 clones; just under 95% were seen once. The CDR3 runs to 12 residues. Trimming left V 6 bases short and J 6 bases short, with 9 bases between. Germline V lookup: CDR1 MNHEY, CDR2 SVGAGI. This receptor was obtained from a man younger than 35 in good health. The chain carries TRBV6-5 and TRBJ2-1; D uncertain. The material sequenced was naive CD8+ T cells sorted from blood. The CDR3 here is CASSQIANEQFF. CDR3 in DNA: TGTGCCAGCAGCCAAATAGCCAATGAGCAGTTCTTC.